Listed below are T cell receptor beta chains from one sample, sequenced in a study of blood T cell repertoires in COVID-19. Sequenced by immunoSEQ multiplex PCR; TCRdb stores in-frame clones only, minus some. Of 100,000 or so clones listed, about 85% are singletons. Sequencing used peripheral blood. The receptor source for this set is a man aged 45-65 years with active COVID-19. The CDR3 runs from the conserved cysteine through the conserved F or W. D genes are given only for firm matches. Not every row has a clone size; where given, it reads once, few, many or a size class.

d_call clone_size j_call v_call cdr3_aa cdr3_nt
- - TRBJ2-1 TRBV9 CASSLGHGTHNEQFF TGTGCCAGCAGCCTGGGACACGGAACCCACAATGAGCAGTTCTTC
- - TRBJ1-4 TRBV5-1 CASSLGRARMEKLFF TGCGCCAGCAGCTTGGGCAGGGCGAGGATGGAAAAACTGTTTTTT
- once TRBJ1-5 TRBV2 CASSDSRNQPQHF TGTGCCAGCAGTGATTCTCGGAATCAGCCCCAGCATTTT
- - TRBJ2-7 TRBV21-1 CASSLRPYRGSYEQYF TGTGCCAGCAGCCTTAGACCTTACAGGGGAAGCTACGAGCAGTACTTC
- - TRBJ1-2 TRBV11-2 CASSLDSGMIGGYTF TGTGCCAGCAGCTTAGATTCAGGGATGATCGGTGGCTACACCTTC
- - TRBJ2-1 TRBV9 CASSVGGRNNEQFF TGTGCCAGCAGCGTAGGCGGTAGAAACAATGAGCAGTTCTTC
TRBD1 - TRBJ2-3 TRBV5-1 CASSARRTGGGDTQYF TGCGCCAGCAGCGCCCGCCGGACAGGGGGAGGAGATACGCAGTATTTT
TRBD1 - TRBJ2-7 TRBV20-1 CSAQGTKEQYF TGCAGTGCACAGGGGACCAAAGAGCAGTACTTC
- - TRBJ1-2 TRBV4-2 CASSQDQAVYLFGYTF TGTGCCAGCAGCCAAGATCAGGCCGTTTACCTCTTTGGCTACACCTTC
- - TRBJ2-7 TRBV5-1 CASSWADSSYEQYF TGCGCCAGCAGCTGGGCGGACAGTTCCTACGAGCAGTACTTC
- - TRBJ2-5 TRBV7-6 CASSLVGRVGETQYF TGTGCCAGCAGCTTAGTCGGGCGGGTGGGTGAGACCCAGTACTTC
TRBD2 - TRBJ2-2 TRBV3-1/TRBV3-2 CASSQDMLGLASGYAGELFF TGTGCCAGCAGCCAAGATATGCTCGGACTAGCGAGTGGATACGCCGGGGAGCTGTTTTTT
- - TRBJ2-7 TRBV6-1 CASSELWGHEQYF TGTGCCAGCAGTGAATTATGGGGGCACGAGCAGTACTTC
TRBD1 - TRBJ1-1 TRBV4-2 CASSHPGQGRTEAFF TGTGCCAGCAGCCATCCCGGACAGGGGCGGACTGAAGCTTTCTTT
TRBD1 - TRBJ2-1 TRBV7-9 CASSLAGQGIGEQFF TGTGCCAGCAGCTTAGCGGGACAGGGCATCGGTGAGCAGTTCTTC
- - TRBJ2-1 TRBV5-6 CASSLPSNLEQFF TGTGCCAGCAGCTTGCCTAGCAATCTTGAGCAGTTCTTC
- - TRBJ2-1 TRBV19 CASSLLARSYNEQFF TGTGCCAGTAGTTTACTAGCCCGCTCCTACAATGAGCAGTTCTTC
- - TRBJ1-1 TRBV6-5 CASSSTPGRNTEAFF TGTGCCAGCAGCTCCACCCCGGGGAGGAACACTGAAGCTTTCTTT
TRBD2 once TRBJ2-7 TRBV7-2 CASSSGTSLPPYEQYF TGTGCCAGCAGCTCGGGGACTAGCCTTCCTCCCTACGAGCAGTACTTC
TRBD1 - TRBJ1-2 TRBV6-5 CASSYRGQGTFYGYTF TGTGCCAGCAGTTACAGGGGACAGGGAACTTTCTATGGCTACACCTTC
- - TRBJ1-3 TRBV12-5 CASGLKQVSGNTIYF TGTGCTAGTGGTTTGAAGCAGGTCTCTGGAAACACCATATATTTT
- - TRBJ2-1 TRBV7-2 CASREGGRYNEQFF TGTGCCAGCAGGGAGGGGGGGCGTTACAATGAGCAGTTCTTC
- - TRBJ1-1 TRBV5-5 CASSLDWAPAFF TGTGCCAGCAGCTTGGACTGGGCGCCGGCTTTCTTT
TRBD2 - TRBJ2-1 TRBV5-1 CASSATSGGAYNEQFF TGCGCCAGCAGCGCAACTAGCGGGGGCGCTTACAATGAGCAGTTCTTC
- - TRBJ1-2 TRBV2 CASSARRNYGYTF TGTGCCAGCAGTGCTCGCAGGAACTATGGCTACACCTTC
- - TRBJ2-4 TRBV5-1 CASSLGPEAKNIQYF TGCGCCAGCAGCTTGGGTCCAGAAGCCAAAAACATTCAGTACTTC
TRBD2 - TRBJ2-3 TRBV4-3 CASSLAGVSTDTQYF TGCGCCAGCAGCCTAGCGGGGGTGTCCACAGATACGCAGTATTTT
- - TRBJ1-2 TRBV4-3 CASSQDRPTSGYTF TGCGCCAGCAGCCAAGATCGCCCTACTAGTGGCTACACCTTC
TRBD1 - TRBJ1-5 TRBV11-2 CASSSRGQVGQPQHF TGTGCCAGCTCCTCGAGGGGGCAGGTCGGCCAGCCCCAGCATTTT
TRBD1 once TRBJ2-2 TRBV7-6 CASSLVRTGPNTGELFF TGTGCCAGCAGCTTAGTAAGGACAGGGCCGAACACCGGGGAGCTGTTTTTT
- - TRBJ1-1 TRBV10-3 CAISESSTEAFF TGTGCCATCAGTGAGTCTAGCACTGAAGCTTTCTTT
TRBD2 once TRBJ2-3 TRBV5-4 CASSFWGLASTDTQYF TGTGCCAGCAGCTTCTGGGGACTAGCGAGCACAGATACGCAGTATTTT
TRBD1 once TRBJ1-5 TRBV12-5 CASGFRDRSMHF TGTGCTAGTGGTTTCCGGGACAGGTCGATGCATTTT
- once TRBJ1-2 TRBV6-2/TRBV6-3 CASSYSRKGGFDYGYTF TGTGCCAGCAGTTACTCAAGGAAGGGGGGGTTCGACTATGGCTACACCTTC
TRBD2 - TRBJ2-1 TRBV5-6 CASSLTSGADEQFF TGTGCCAGCAGTTTAACTAGCGGGGCGGATGAGCAGTTCTTC
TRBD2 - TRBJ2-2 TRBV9 CASNGGTSAEMTGELFF TGTGCCAGCAACGGGGGGACTAGCGCGGAAATGACCGGGGAGCTGTTTTTT
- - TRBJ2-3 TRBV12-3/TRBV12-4 CASSPMLDTQYF TGTGCCAGCAGTCCCATGTTAGATACGCAGTATTTT
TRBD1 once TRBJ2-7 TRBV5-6 CASSYPWTGGSYEQYF TGTGCCAGCAGCTATCCTTGGACAGGGGGCTCCTACGAGCAGTACTTC
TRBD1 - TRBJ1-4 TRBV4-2 CASSQPRTGTEKLFF TGTGCCAGCAGCCAACCACGGACAGGAACTGAAAAACTGTTTTTT
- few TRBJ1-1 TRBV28 CASYSPITYTEAFF TGTGCCAGCTACAGCCCCATTACATACACTGAAGCTTTCTTT
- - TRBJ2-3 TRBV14 CASSQGYATDTQYF TGTGCCAGCAGCCAAGGTTATGCGACAGATACGCAGTATTTT
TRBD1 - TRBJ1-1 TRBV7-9 CASSLDRGDTQAFF TGTGCCAGCAGCCTAGACAGGGGAGACACCCAAGCTTTCTTT
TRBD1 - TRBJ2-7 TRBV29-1 CSVLGQGSYEQYF TGCAGCGTTTTGGGACAGGGTTCCTACGAGCAGTACTTC
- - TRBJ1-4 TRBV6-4 CASSDSAGGMPKLFF TGTGCCAGCAGTGACTCGGCGGGGGGAATGCCGAAACTGTTTTTT
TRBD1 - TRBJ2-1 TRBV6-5 CASSYGTDEQFF TGTGCCAGCAGTTACGGGACAGATGAGCAGTTCTTC
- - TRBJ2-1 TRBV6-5 CASSPRTAREQFF TGTGCCAGCAGTCCCAGGACTGCACGGGAGCAGTTCTTC
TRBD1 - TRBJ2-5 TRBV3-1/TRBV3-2 CASSPTLSGGRETQYF TGTGCCAGCAGCCCGACTCTTTCAGGGGGCCGAGAGACCCAGTACTTC